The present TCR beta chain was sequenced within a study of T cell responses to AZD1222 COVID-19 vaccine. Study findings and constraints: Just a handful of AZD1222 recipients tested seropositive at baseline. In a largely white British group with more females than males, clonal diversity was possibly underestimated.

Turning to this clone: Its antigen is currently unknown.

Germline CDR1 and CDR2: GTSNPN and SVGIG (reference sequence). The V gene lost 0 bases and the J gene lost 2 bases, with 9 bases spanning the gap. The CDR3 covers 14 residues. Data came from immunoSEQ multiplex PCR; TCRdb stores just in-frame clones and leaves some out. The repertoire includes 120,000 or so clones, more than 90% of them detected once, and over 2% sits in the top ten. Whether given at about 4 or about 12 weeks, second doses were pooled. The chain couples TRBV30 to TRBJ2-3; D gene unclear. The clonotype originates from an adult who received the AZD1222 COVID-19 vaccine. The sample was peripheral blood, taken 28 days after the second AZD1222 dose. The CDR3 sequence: CAWSVLRITDTQYF. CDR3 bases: TGTGCCTGGAGTGTCCTCCGGATCACAGATACGCAGTATTTT.